This is a list of T cell receptor beta chains from one sample in a study of naive and memory T cell subsets. TCRdb independently ran MiXCR on the UMI-ligation and nested PCR reads; one entry per CDR3 protein. The table lists about 20,000 distinct CDR3 sequences, 8% to 10% of them singletons. The source was skin, collected from a tuberculin skin test site. These receptors all come from an adult in good health. The CDR3 runs from the conserved cysteine through the conserved F or W. D genes are given only for firm matches. Some rows mark clone size as missing; the rest say once, few, many or name a class of expanded clone.

size	D	V	J	DNA	CDR3
many	TRBD2	TRBV20-1	TRBJ2-1	TGCAGTGCTCCAAACGTGGGGGGGGAGGTTAGCAATGAGCAGTTCTTC	CSAPNVGGEVSNEQFF
medium-sized	-	TRBV11-3	TRBJ2-4	TGTGCCAGCCGGGGCTGGGTAGCCAAAAACATTCAGTACTTC	CASRGWVAKNIQYF
-	TRBD1	TRBV7-8	TRBJ2-2	TGTGCCAGCAGCTTAGCAGGACAGGTCACCGGGGAGCTGTTTTTT	CASSLAGQVTGELFF
few	-	TRBV11-2	TRBJ2-7	TGTGCCAGCAGGGCAACGTTGGGCGAGCAGTACTTC	CASRATLGEQYF
many	TRBD1	TRBV7-3	TRBJ2-7	TGTGCCAGCAGCTACTCCGAGACAGGGATGTCCTACGAGCAGTACTTC	CASSYSETGMSYEQYF
-	TRBD1	TRBV14	TRBJ1-6	TGTGCCAGCAGCCAAGTGACAGGGGGCAATTCACCCCTCCACTTT	CASSQVTGGNSPLHF
medium-sized	-	TRBV9	TRBJ2-6	TGTGCCAGCAGCGTAGTTTCGGGTGGGGCCAACGTCCTGACTTTC	CASSVVSGGANVLTF
medium-sized	-	TRBV20-1	TRBJ2-7	TGCAGTGCTAGAGATTGGGGCGACGAGCAGTACTTC	CSARDWGDEQYF
-	-	TRBV5-1	TRBJ2-7	TGCGCCAGCAGCCCCCAGGTAGAGCGCCTCTCCTACGAGCAGTACTTC	CASSPQVERLSYEQYF
few	-	TRBV10-3	TRBJ2-7	TGTGCCACCGAACAAGGTTACAGGTGGGCCGGCGAGCAGTACTTC	CATEQGYRWAGEQYF
many	-	TRBV7-9	TRBJ2-5	TGTGCCAGCAGCGCCCTTTACCAAGAGACCCAGTACTTC	CASSALYQETQYF
medium-sized	-	TRBV29-1	TRBJ2-7	TGCAGCGCCCGGAGGGACAGCACAAGCTACGAGCAGTACTTC	CSARRDSTSYEQYF
few	TRBD1	TRBV12-3/TRBV12-4	TRBJ2-2	TGTGCCAGCAGTTCACAGGGGGCTAACACCGGGGAGCTGTTTTTT	CASSSQGANTGELFF
few	-	TRBV12-3/TRBV12-4	TRBJ1-1	TGTGCCAGCACCCGACAGGACTACACTGAAGCTTTCTTT	CASTRQDYTEAFF
-	-	TRBV20-1	TRBJ1-3	TGCAGTGCTAGAGCCTATGTTGGAAACACCATATATTTT	CSARAYVGNTIYF
medium-sized	TRBD2	TRBV6-4	TRBJ2-3	TGTGCCAGCAGTGAGCGGGGGGGCACAGATACGCAGTATTTT	CASSERGGTDTQYF
few	-	TRBV7-2	TRBJ2-7	TGTGCCAGCAGCCCAGCCTACGAGCAGTACTTC	CASSPAYEQYF
many	-	TRBV12-3/TRBV12-4	TRBJ2-1	TGTGCCAGCAGTTTTTTGGACAGCTCCTACAATGAGCAGTTCTTC	CASSFLDSSYNEQFF
few	-	TRBV5-1	TRBJ2-7	TGCGCCAGCAGCTTTGACGGACTCGCGGCCGAGCAGTACTTC	CASSFDGLAAEQYF
few	-	TRBV5-5	TRBJ2-7	TGTGCCAGCAGCTTGGGGGGCGCCGCCTACGAGCAGTACTTC	CASSLGGAAYEQYF
few	TRBD2	TRBV12-5	TRBJ2-3	TGTGCTAGTGCCCTGGGACTAGCGGGGAGGGATACGCAGTATTTT	CASALGLAGRDTQYF
-	-	TRBV6-5	TRBJ1-3	TGTGCCAGCAGCCAAGGGCGAACCTCTGGAAACACCATATATTTT	CASSQGRTSGNTIYF
many	TRBD1	TRBV4-1	TRBJ2-5	TGCGCCAGCAGCACCCGACAGGGTGAGACCCAGTACTTC	CASSTRQGETQYF
many	TRBD2	TRBV6-6	TRBJ2-7	TGTGCCAGCAGTTTCCTAGGAGGGAGGGCTGGGAATCCCTACGAGCAGTACTTC	CASSFLGGRAGNPYEQYF
many	TRBD1	TRBV19	TRBJ2-7	TGTGCCAGTAGTCCACAGGGGTGCTCCTACGAGCAGTACTTC	CASSPQGCSYEQYF
many	-	TRBV29-1	TRBJ2-4	TGCAGCGTTGAGAGAGGGGAAGGTACCTTAGCCAAAAACATTCAGTACTTC	CSVERGEGTLAKNIQYF
many	TRBD2	TRBV20-1	TRBJ2-3	TGCAGTGCCCGGCTAGCGGGGGTCACAGATACGCAGTATTTT	CSARLAGVTDTQYF
-	-	TRBV13	TRBJ2-1	TGTGCCAGCAGCTTAGACGGGTCTGAGCAGTTCTTC	CASSLDGSEQFF
many	-	TRBV7-9	TRBJ2-7	TGTGCCAGCAGCCCCCCAGGCGGGGGCCACGAGCAGTACTTC	CASSPPGGGHEQYF
-	-	TRBV27	TRBJ2-3	TGTGCCAGCAGTTTGGACAGAAGCACAGATACGCAGTATTTT	CASSLDRSTDTQYF
many	-	TRBV13	TRBJ2-1	TGTGCCAGCAGCCAGGACTACCCATCCTACAATGAGCAGTTCTTC	CASSQDYPSYNEQFF
many	-	TRBV12-3/TRBV12-4	TRBJ2-2	TGTGCCAGCAGTTCCCCGGCTAGCGACACCACCGGGGAGCTGTTTTTT	CASSSPASDTTGELFF